Following are 16 T cell receptor beta chains from one sample sequenced in a study of blood T cell repertoires in COVID-19. Profiling relied on immunoSEQ multiplex PCR, and the TCRdb table lists in-frame clones only, not all of them. The sample shows under 200,000 clones, approximately 77% of them seen only once. The sequenced sample was PBMCs or T cells enriched from blood (not recorded which). Every receptor here comes from a man aged 55-75 years who had recovered from COVID-19.

Here the CDR3 DNA reads TGTGCCACCAGCATCCGTCCGGTAGGGGGCAATCAGCCCCAGCATTTT. As protein: CATSIRPVGGNQPQHF. The genes are TRBV15 and TRBJ1-5, with D possibly being TRBD1 (5 bases). Trimming removed 4 bases at V and 2 bases at J, with 15 bases between. The CDR3 is made up of 16 amino acids. The germline CDR1 and CDR2 sequences are LNHNV and YYDKDF (reference sequence). Filled out from reference TRBV15 and TRBJ1-5, the complete variable domain reads DAMVIQNPRYQVTQFGKPVTLSCSQTLNHNVMYWYQQKSSQAPKLLFHYYDKDFNNEADTPDNFQSRRPNTSFCFLDIRSPGLGDTAMYLCATSIRPVGGNQPQHFGDGTRLSIL.

The chain recombines TRBV5-6 with TRBJ1-5; 9 bases match TRBD1. The V gene's germline CDR1 is SGHDT and CDR2 YYEEEE. This CDR3 is 17 amino acids long. The trim removed 0 bases at V and 2 bases at J, leaving 6 bases unmatched. This chain's CDR3 is CASSLGGTGLGNQPQHF. In nucleotides, the CDR3 is TGTGCCAGCAGCTTGGGCGGGACAGGGTTAGGCAATCAGCCCCAGCATTTT.

This chain connects TRBV27 to TRBJ2-7, with D hard to call. The germline V gene encodes CDR1 MNHEY and CDR2 SMNVEV (reference sequence). This CDR3 comprises 14 residues. V lost 6 bases to trimming and J lost 3 bases, with 15 bases between them. As DNA, the CDR3 is TGTGCCAGCAGGTCCGGAGTCCTAGGCTACGAGCAGTACTTC. Translating it yields CASRSGVLGYEQYF.

This clone was picked up one time. This chain joins TRBV21-1 and TRBJ1-5; the table calls TRBD1, which could not be checked here. TRBV21-1 is a listed pseudogene. The CDR3 is made up of 16 amino acids. The CDR3 sequence: CASSRTGGLSNQPQHF. The CDR3 bases are TGTGCCAGCAGCAGGACAGGGGGCCTGAGCAATCAGCCCCAGCATTTT.

A single count supports this clone. The chain joins TRBV11-3 to TRBJ2-1; 7 bases fit TRBD2. V lost 6 bases, J lost 5 bases, and 10 bases stayed unmatched. The V gene's germline CDR1 is SGHNT and CDR2 YENEEA. This CDR3 comprises 15 residues. This CDR3 reads CASSFRGVGDNEQFF. The CDR3, as DNA: TGTGCCAGCAGTTTCCGGGGGGTCGGCGACAATGAGCAGTTCTTC.

This clone was picked up many times. J is TRBJ2-7 and V is TRBV2; D gene unclear. The CDR3 contains 13 residues. V lost 5 bases and J lost 1, with 9 bases in between. Germline V gene lookup returns CDR1 SNHLY and CDR2 FYNNEI. Here the CDR3 DNA reads TGTGCCAGCAGTCCGCAGGTTTCCTACGAGCAGTACTTC. Translation: CASSPQVSYEQYF.

The rearrangement uses TRBV9 and TRBJ1-1, with 8 bases aligning to TRBD1. The CDR3 is 16 residues long. Per germline, CDR1 SGDLS and CDR2 YYNGEE. J gave up 5 bases and V 3 bases, and 12 bases lay outside the gene matches. CDR3 loop: CASSDQPTGAKTEAFF. The DNA of the CDR3 is TGTGCCAGCAGCGACCAACCGACAGGGGCCAAGACTGAAGCTTTCTTT.

The chain recombines TRBV3-1 (or the pseudogene TRBV3-2) with TRBJ1-1, with a tentative D call TRBD1 (6 bases). The V and J ends lost 4 bases and 3 bases respectively, with 15 bases between them. The germline V gene has CDR1 LGHDT and CDR2 YNNKEL (reference sequence). CDR3 length: 15 amino acids. In nucleotides, the CDR3 is TGTGCCAGCAGCCGTAGGAGGACAGCTTACACTGAAGCTTTCTTT. Its protein is CASSRRRTAYTEAFF.

In its sample, this clone was seen a few times. V usage is TRBV11-2 and J usage is TRBJ2-2, with D possibly TRBD1 on 6 matching bases. Trimming shortened V by 5 bases and J by 7 bases, and 14 bases separated the two germline ends. The V gene's germline CDR1 is SGHAT and CDR2 FQNNGV. The CDR3 totals 14 residues. CDR3 nucleotide sequence: TGTGCCAGCAGCCCTAGGACAGATGTCGGGGAGCTGTTTTTT. Its translation is CASSPRTDVGELFF. The full variable domain, rest sourced from reference TRBV11-2 and TRBJ2-2, is EAGVAQSPRYKIIEKRQSVAFWCNPISGHATLYWYQQILGQGPKLLIQFQNNGVVDDSQLPKDRFSAERLKGVDSTLKIQPAKLEDSAVYLCASSPRTDVGELFFGEGSRLTVL.

The V call is TRBV19, the J call TRBJ1-4; 7 bases match TRBD1. The germline gives CDR1 LNHDA, CDR2 SQIVND (reference sequence). Unmatched junction bases numbered 8, after V lost 6 bases and J lost 7 bases. The CDR3 spans 14 residues. CDR3 DNA: TGTGCCAGTAGGAGACAGGGAGAGGCTGAAAAACTGTTTTTT. Translating it yields CASRRQGEAEKLFF.

The rearrangement links TRBV29-1 to TRBJ2-7, with D possibly TRBD2 on 6 matching bases. V was pared by 4 bases and J by 4 bases, with 20 bases between. In germline, CDR1 is SQVTM, CDR2 ANQGSEA. The CDR3 covers 15 residues. CDR3: CSVVLRRGPLYEQYF. DNA for the CDR3: TGCAGCGTTGTTTTACGGAGGGGACCCCTTTACGAGCAGTACTTC.

The chain is built from TRBV5-4 and TRBJ2-2, with TRBD1 matching over 9 bases. V trimming: 3 bases; J trimming: 0 bases; junction bases outside the gene matches: 3. Germline V gene sequence: CDR1 SGHNT, CDR2 YYREEE (reference sequence). This CDR3 is 16 amino acids long. The CDR3 here is CASSWGQGSNTGELFF. The CDR3 DNA reads as TGTGCCAGCAGCTGGGGACAGGGATCGAACACCGGGGAGCTGTTTTTT.

This chain joins TRBV19 and TRBJ2-3; TRBD1 agrees at 7 bases. Germline V gene sequence: CDR1 LNHDA, CDR2 SQIVND (reference sequence). V was clipped by 6 bases and J by 0 bases; unmatched bases: 18. The CDR3 spans 19 residues. CDR3 nucleotides: TGTGCCAGTAGCGCTTCCGGGACAGCGTTTTACCTTAGCACAGATACGCAGTATTTT. Translating gives CASSASGTAFYLSTDTQYF.

V usage is TRBV24-1 and J usage is TRBJ2-1; D might be TRBD1 (6 bases). The length of the CDR3 is 19 residues. The V end was cut by 3 bases, the J end by 7 bases, with 27 bases between. Germline V lookup: CDR1 KGHDR, CDR2 SFDVKD. The CDR3 loop reads CATSDGLSGRGRSWNEQFF. The CDR3 DNA follows: TGTGCCACCAGTGATGGCCTTTCAGGAAGGGGGAGAAGTTGGAATGAGCAGTTCTTC.

The CDR3 sequence: CASSGQEAQHF. The CDR3 DNA follows: TGTGCCAGCAGTGGACAGGAGGCCCAGCATTTT. This rearrangement joins TRBV28 to TRBJ1-5; TRBD1 aligns across 7 bases. The CDR3 extends over 11 amino acids. The germline CDR1 and CDR2 sequences are MDHEN and SYDVKM. V lost 5 bases, J lost 11 bases, and 3 bases stayed unmatched.

The chain carries TRBV7-2 and TRBJ1-2, with 10 positions matching TRBD1. This CDR3 region has 17 residues. V lost 5 bases and J lost 2; bases outside the gene matches: 11. Germline V lookup: CDR1 SGHTA, CDR2 FQGNSA. Here the CDR3 reads CASSARTGGSFNYGYTF. Written as DNA, the CDR3 is TGTGCCAGCAGCGCCAGGACAGGGGGAAGTTTCAACTATGGCTACACCTTC.